The 32 T cell receptor beta chains in this list originate from one sample, sequenced in a study of cytomegalovirus exposure and HLA in healthy donors. 13 Jbeta primers and 60 Vbeta primers were used for the PCR. The table came from immunoSEQ multiplex PCR; TCRdb's copy has only in-frame clones and leaves some out. In the table there are roughly 220,000 clones, under 85% of which are singletons. Specimen: PBMCs. These receptors came from a man in his fifties or sixties in good health and CMV-seronegative.

This clone was observed a few times. Additional DNA sequences in this sample encode the identical CDR3. The chain uses TRBV27 and TRBJ1-5; D is unresolved. The CDR3 covers 13 residues. Germline V gene sequence: CDR1 MNHEY, CDR2 SMNVEV (reference sequence). The V gene lost 3 bases and the J gene lost 4 bases, with 7 bases spanning the gap. In nucleotides, the CDR3 is TGTGCCAGCAGTTTTGGAGGTAATCAGCCCCAGCATTTT. Protein: CASSFGGNQPQHF.

V gene TRBV7-9 combines with J gene TRBJ1-5, with D possibly being TRBD1 (6 bases). The CDR3 has 14 residues. Germline CDR1 is SEHNR and CDR2 is FQNEAQ (reference sequence). V was trimmed by 5 bases and J by 2 bases, leaving 10 bases between them. Here the CDR3 reads CASSQAGGNQPQHF. CDR3 bases: TGTGCCAGCAGCCAGGCAGGGGGCAATCAGCCCCAGCATTTT.

This clone has a single count. The genes are TRBV6-6 and TRBJ1-2; D is unclear. This CDR3 spans 14 amino acids. Germline V CDR1 and CDR2: MNHNY, SVGAGI (reference sequence). V lost 0 bases, J lost 4 bases, and 9 bases lay in between. CDR3 in DNA: TGTGCCAGCAGTTACTCGGAGGGAATCTATGGCTACACCTTC. This codes for CASSYSEGIYGYTF.

This clone was observed a handful of times. The V call is TRBV14, the J call TRBJ2-7, with 9 bases aligning to TRBD1. V shed 6 bases, J shed 4 bases, and the junction held 4 bases outside the gene matches. The CDR3 length is 13 residues. Germline assignment: CDR1 SGHDN and CDR2 FVKESK. This chain's CDR3 is CASSEGQGYEQYF. The CDR3 DNA follows: TGTGCCAGCAGTGAGGGACAGGGATACGAGCAGTACTTC.

The V gene is TRBV7-3, the J gene TRBJ2-1; maybe TRBD1 (6 bases). Trimming stripped 0 bases from V and 7 bases from J, with 10 bases between. This CDR3 has 14 amino acids. The V gene's germline CDR1 is SGHTA and CDR2 FQGTGA. The CDR3 region has the DNA TGTGCCAGCAGCTTAACGCAGGGGTGGAATGAGCAGTTCTTC. Amino acid sequence: CASSLTQGWNEQFF.

CDR3 sequence (DNA): TGTGCCAGCAGGGGGGCTAGCGGGCCCGGGGAGCTGTTTTTT. It specifies CASRGASGPGELFF. The chain is built from TRBV9 and TRBJ2-2; TRBD2 agrees at 8 bases. Per germline, CDR1 SGDLS and CDR2 YYNGEE. This CDR3 is built from 14 residues. The ends lost 5 bases at V and 6 bases at J; junction bases unmatched: 6.

The rearrangement links TRBV30 to TRBJ2-1; the match to TRBD2 covers 8 bases. The CDR3 extends over 17 amino acids. CDR1 and CDR2 from the germline V gene are GTSNPN and SVGIG (reference sequence). V trimming: 2 bases; J trimming: 2 bases; junction bases outside the gene matches: 11. The DNA of the CDR3 is TGTGCCTGGAGTAGAATTGGCGGGGGGAGTGCCTACAATGAGCAGTTCTTC. Amino acids: CAWSRIGGGSAYNEQFF.

The chain carries TRBV18 and TRBJ1-5, with a possible D match to TRBD1 (6 bases). This CDR3 is built from 14 residues. Between the trimmed V and J ends, which lost 3 bases and 5 bases, there was a span of 11 bases. Looked up from germline, CDR1 is KGHSH and CDR2 is LQKENI. CDR3 DNA sequence: TGTGCCAGCTCACCTACAGGGTCAGATCAGCCCCAGCATTTT. Encoded protein: CASSPTGSDQPQHF.

This CDR3 is CASSIGNTGNEQFF. The CDR3 bases are TGTGCCAGTAGTATAGGTAACACAGGGAATGAGCAGTTCTTC. The chain employs TRBV19 and TRBJ2-1; D might be TRBD1 (6 bases). CDR1 and CDR2 (germline): LNHDA, SQIVND (reference sequence). There are 14 residues in the CDR3. The V end lost 1 base, the J end lost 7 bases, and 11 bases lay between the germline ends.

V gene TRBV28 combines with J gene TRBJ1-3, with no clear D. Trimming took 4 bases from V and 0 from J, leaving 10 bases between them. The V gene's germline CDR1 is MDHEN and CDR2 SYDVKM. The CDR3 is made up of 15 amino acids. The CDR3, as DNA: TGTGCCAGCAGTTACGGGTCGCTCTCTGGAAACACCATATATTTT. It is translated as CASSYGSLSGNTIYF.

The V and J genes are TRBV5-4 and TRBJ2-7; 11 nucleotides match TRBD2. V trimming: 3 bases; J trimming: 5 bases; junction bases outside the gene matches: 4. The V gene's germline CDR1 is SGHNT and CDR2 YYREEE (reference sequence). The CDR3 has 14 amino acids. The CDR3: CASSSGTSGDEQYF. CDR3 in DNA: TGTGCCAGCAGCTCGGGGACTAGCGGCGACGAGCAGTACTTC.

The chain uses TRBV29-1 and TRBJ2-5; a weak D match, TRBD1 (6 bases). Germline V gene lookup returns CDR1 SQVTM and CDR2 ANQGSEA. The CDR3 sequence is 12 residues long. Trimming cost V 4 bases and J 1 base, with 7 bases left between them. The CDR3 spells CSVVQGQETQYF. CDR3 bases: TGCAGCGTTGTACAGGGCCAAGAGACCCAGTACTTC.

The rearrangement links TRBV11-2 to TRBJ1-1, with unresolved D. V was pared by 6 bases and J by 3 bases, with 14 bases between. Germline values: CDR1 SGHAT, CDR2 FQNNGV. This CDR3 is built from 14 residues. CDR3 nucleotides: TGTGCCAGCAGAAGAAGTAATAGTGACACTGAAGCTTTCTTT. Translated, it gives CASRRSNSDTEAFF.

This clone was observed a few times. The chain uses TRBV5-1 and TRBJ2-3, with D tentatively TRBD2 (6 bases). V lost 1 base, J lost 0 bases, and 9 bases lay in between. CDR3 size: 15 residues. From germline, CDR1 is SGHRS and CDR2 YFSETQ. The CDR3 region has the DNA TGCGCCAGCAGCTTGCCCGGGGGTAGCACAGATACGCAGTATTTT. Protein product: CASSLPGGSTDTQYF.

The chain recombines TRBV5-6 with TRBJ2-7; 8 positions agree with TRBD1. The CDR3 contains 13 residues. CDR1 and CDR2 (germline): SGHDT, YYEEEE. V lost 1 base, J lost 5 bases, and 2 bases stayed unmatched. In DNA, the CDR3 is TGTGCCAGCAGCTTGCAGGGGGCGGACGAGCAGTACTTC. Translating gives CASSLQGADEQYF.

The chain is built from TRBV29-1 and TRBJ1-4, with D perhaps TRBD1 (5 bases). V dropped 6 bases and J dropped 0 bases, with 11 bases sitting between them. Looked up from germline, CDR1 is SQVTM and CDR2 is ANQGSEA. The CDR3 spans 14 residues. This chain's CDR3 is CSVAQGSTNEKLFF. Here the CDR3 DNA reads TGCAGCGTAGCCCAGGGCTCAACTAATGAAAAACTGTTTTTT.

This chain links TRBV27 with TRBJ2-1; TRBD1 aligns across 7 bases. Germline CDR1 is MNHEY and CDR2 is SMNVEV (reference sequence). The CDR3 is 12 amino acids. V gave up 6 bases and J gave up 7 bases; unmatched junction bases: 3. CDR3 residues: CASRSQGNEQFF. The CDR3 DNA follows: TGTGCCAGCAGGTCACAGGGGAATGAGCAGTTCTTC.

This clone came up once. The chain is built from TRBV5-1 and TRBJ2-1; 10 bases agree with TRBD1. Germline CDR1 SGHRS, CDR2 YFSETQ. The CDR3 is made up of 15 amino acids. The trim removed 3 bases at V and 8 bases at J, leaving 8 bases unmatched. CDR3 loop: CASSWRTGGTDEQFF. CDR3 nucleotide sequence: TGCGCCAGCAGCTGGAGGACAGGGGGGACCGATGAGCAGTTCTTC.

V gene TRBV5-4 combines with J gene TRBJ2-5, with 9 bases matching TRBD2. Germline CDR1 and CDR2: SGHNT and YYREEE (reference sequence). The CDR3 runs to 14 residues. The junction had 12 bases not matched to a gene; V was cut back by 10 bases and J by 5 bases. The CDR3 loop is CASQGGRARETQYF. Written as DNA, the CDR3 is TGTGCCTCCCAGGGCGGGAGGGCCAGGGAGACCCAGTACTTC.

The chain is built from TRBV2 and TRBJ2-5, with D possibly being TRBD1 (6 bases). Trimming took 5 bases from V and 1 from J, leaving 11 bases between them. The CDR3 consists of 14 residues. Germline CDR1 is SNHLY and CDR2 is FYNNEI. In DNA, the CDR3 is TGTGCCAGCAGTCCGGGACATCTCCAAGAGACCCAGTACTTC. Residues: CASSPGHLQETQYF.

The V gene is TRBV27, the J gene TRBJ1-5; D remains ambiguous. V lost 5 bases and J lost 4, with 18 bases in between. Germline V CDR1 and CDR2: MNHEY, SMNVEV (reference sequence). The length of the CDR3 is 16 residues. The CDR3 DNA is TGTGCCAGCAGTCAATCGACTGGGCGGACTAATCAGCCCCAGCATTTT. It specifies CASSQSTGRTNQPQHF.

The chain uses TRBV28 and TRBJ1-5; no clear D gene. The germline gives CDR1 MDHEN, CDR2 SYDVKM. With 6 bases removed from V and 0 bases from J, the gap between germline ends came to 12 bases. CDR3 size: 15 residues. The chain's CDR3 is CASRRRGNSNQPQHF. CDR3 DNA: TGTGCCAGCAGACGCAGAGGTAATAGCAATCAGCCCCAGCATTTT.

This chain connects TRBV6-1 to TRBJ2-1, with D possibly matching TRBD2 (6 bases). Germline CDR1 reads MNHNS; CDR2 reads SASEGT. The CDR3 loop spans 11 amino acids. V was shortened by 11 bases and J by 12 bases, with 17 bases between the two germline ends. The CDR3 here is CASLGSVLQFF. Written as DNA, the CDR3 is TGTGCCTCGCTCGGGAGCGTCTTGCAGTTCTTC.

To note about this clone: The sample carries other DNA sequences with the same CDR3. The chain has TRBV5-6 and TRBJ1-4; 7 positions agree with TRBD1. Per the germline V gene, CDR1 is SGHDT and CDR2 is YYEEEE. The junction had 5 bases not matched to a gene; V was cut back by 2 bases and J by 7 bases. The CDR3 loop spans 14 amino acids. CDR3 residues: CASSLGQGGEKLFF. Here the CDR3 DNA reads TGTGCCAGCAGCTTAGGGCAGGGGGGTGAAAAACTGTTTTTT.

The chain carries TRBV4-1 and TRBJ1-5; no clear D. Germline CDR1 MGHRA, CDR2 YSYEKL. Deletions cut 4 bases from V and 0 bases from J, with 10 bases between. This CDR3 has 15 amino acids. This chain's CDR3 is CASSPSAGSNQPQHF. As DNA, the CDR3 is TGCGCCAGCAGCCCTTCGGCGGGTAGCAATCAGCCCCAGCATTTT.

V gene TRBV28 combines with J gene TRBJ2-6; tentatively, D is TRBD1 (5 bases). With 1 base removed from V and 2 bases from J, the gap between germline ends came to 21 bases. The CDR3 length is 20 residues. Germline CDR1 reads MDHEN; CDR2 reads SYDVKM. The CDR3 spells CASSLYQTAGYATGANVLTF. The CDR3 bases are TGTGCCAGCAGTTTATATCAAACCGCAGGGTACGCTACTGGGGCCAACGTCCTGACTTTC.

This clone appeared once. The chain recombines TRBV28 with TRBJ2-1, with 11 bases matching TRBD2. Germline CDR1 is MDHEN and CDR2 is SYDVKM. The CDR3 contains 16 residues. V was pared by 5 bases and J by 4 bases, with 7 bases of the junction left unmatched. CDR3: CASSPSGLAGYNEQFF. In DNA, the CDR3 is TGTGCCAGCAGTCCCTCCGGACTAGCGGGTTACAATGAGCAGTTCTTC.

This rearrangement joins TRBV6-5 to TRBJ2-2; D not resolved. V shed 4 bases and J shed 0 bases, with 12 bases lying between them. Per germline, CDR1 MNHEY and CDR2 SVGAGI. There are 16 residues in the CDR3. CDR3 DNA sequence: TGTGCCAGCAGTTTAATGACACCAGCGAACACCGGGGAGCTGTTTTTT. Protein product: CASSLMTPANTGELFF.

The rearrangement links TRBV7-2 to TRBJ2-1; 7 nucleotides align to TRBD1. The V segment lost 4 bases and the J segment 1 base; nucleotides outside the gene matches: 7. CDR1 and CDR2 from the germline V gene are SGHTA and FQGNSA. The CDR3 is made up of 16 amino acids. The CDR3 spells CASSSHRDSSYNEQFF. In DNA, the CDR3 is TGTGCCAGCAGCTCCCACCGGGACAGTTCCTACAATGAGCAGTTCTTC.

Concerning this clone itself: A read error may account for a junction end that differs from germline. Additional DNA sequences in this sample encode the identical CDR3. The chain links TRBV5-1 to TRBJ1-1; 7 bases are shared with TRBD1. CDR1 SGHRS and CDR2 YFSETQ come from the germline V gene. The CDR3 is 14 residues long. The DNA of the CDR3 is TGCGCCAGCAGCTTGTGGGACAGCAACACTGAGGCTTTCTTT. Translating it yields CASSLWDSNTEAFF.

This clone appeared once. This chain links TRBV5-8 with TRBJ1-3; D may be TRBD1 (6 bases). Germline loops: CDR1 SGHTS, CDR2 YDEGEE. Trimming left V 4 bases short and J 4 bases short, with 9 bases between. The CDR3 loop spans 13 amino acids. Here the CDR3 reads CASSGGQGNTIYF. The CDR3 coding sequence is TGTGCCAGCAGCGGTGGACAGGGAAACACCATATATTTT.

The chain joins TRBV28 to TRBJ2-1; 7 bases match TRBD1. V shed 6 bases and J 12 bases; nucleotides not matched to a gene: 17. The length of the CDR3 is 15 residues. From germline, CDR1 is MDHEN and CDR2 SYDVKM. CDR3 in DNA: TGTGCCAGCAGCCCGGACAGGACCCGTCTGAATCGGCAGTTCTTC. Its protein product is CASSPDRTRLNRQFF.